A selection of T cell receptor beta chains follows, all from one sample in a study of breast tumors, draining lymph nodes, adjacent tissues. TCRdb re-called the multiplex PCR reads through MiXCR, storing one row per CDR3 protein. There are about 100,000 distinct CDR3 sequences in the sample; 21% occur only once, and roughly 1.2% lies in the top ten. The sample consisted of axillary lymph node tissue. The receptors were sampled from a female donor with breast cancer. Some clones in this sample may be carry-over from other donors' samples. The CDR3 runs from the conserved cysteine through the conserved F or W. A D gene is named only where the DNA matches it firmly. A clone size is listed for some rows: how often the clone was seen (once, few, many), or a class if it is expanded.

d_gene	len	abundance	v_gene	j_gene	CDR3aa	CDR3nt
.	15	many	TRBV20-1	TRBJ2-3	CSASYARGGTDTQYF	TGCAGTGCTAGTTATGCCAGGGGTGGCACAGATACGCAGTATTTT
TRBD2	13	many	TRBV10-3	TRBJ2-3	CAITPSGVDTQYF	TGTGCCATCACCCCCAGCGGGGTGGATACGCAGTATTTT
TRBD1	14	many	TRBV6-1	TRBJ2-7	CASSRDRGSYEQYF	TGTGCCAGCAGCAGGGACAGGGGGTCCTACGAGCAGTACTTC
.	14	many	TRBV9	TRBJ2-5	CASSVGVGMETQYF	TGTGCCAGCAGCGTAGGGGTAGGGATGGAGACCCAGTACTTC
TRBD1	14	.	TRBV7-9	TRBJ1-1	CASSLDRGRTEAFF	TGTGCCAGCAGCTTGGACAGGGGGCGGACTGAAGCTTTCTTT
.	12	many	TRBV5-1	TRBJ2-7	CASRDGSYEQYF	TGCGCCAGCAGGGACGGTTCCTACGAGCAGTACTTC
.	15	many	TRBV7-3	TRBJ2-2	CASSLSGALTGELFF	TGTGCCAGCAGCTTGTCCGGGGCGCTCACCGGGGAGCTGTTTTTT
TRBD1	16	.	TRBV6-2/TRBV6-3	TRBJ1-5	CASSYIATGKNQPQHF	TGTGCCAGCAGTTATATAGCGACAGGGAAGAATCAGCCCCAGCATTTT
TRBD1	16	.	TRBV19	TRBJ1-4	CASMRQGGPTNEKLFF	TGTGCCAGTATGAGGCAGGGGGGGCCAACTAATGAAAAACTGTTTTTT
.	12	many	TRBV2	TRBJ2-5	CASRRAAETQYF	TGTGCCAGCAGGCGGGCGGCGGAGACCCAGTACTTC
.	15	.	TRBV28	TRBJ1-3	CASSLIPRSGNTIYF	TGTGCCAGCAGTTTAATTCCGAGGTCTGGAAACACCATATATTTT
TRBD1	15	.	TRBV20-1	TRBJ2-3	CSAIPRDRGPDTQYF	TGCAGTGCTATCCCCCGGGACAGGGGACCAGATACGCAGTATTTT
TRBD1	18	few	TRBV6-6	TRBJ2-1	CASSYSLGQGRFANEQFF	TGTGCCAGCAGTTACTCCCTTGGACAGGGACGGTTTGCAAATGAGCAGTTCTTC
.	15	many	TRBV19	TRBJ1-4	CASSSREVVGEKLFF	TGTGCCAGTAGTTCCAGGGAGGTAGTTGGAGAAAAACTGTTTTTT
.	10	many	TRBV10-1	TRBJ2-3	CASTGGTQYF	TGCGCCAGCACCGGTGGTACGCAGTATTTT
.	15	many	TRBV4-1	TRBJ1-3	CASSQAARAGNTIYF	TGCGCCAGCAGCCAAGCCGCCAGGGCCGGAAACACCATATATTTT
TRBD1	18	few	TRBV19	TRBJ2-2	CASSTPTGRVVKAGELFF	TGTGCCAGTAGTACCCCGACAGGGCGGGTGGTAAAAGCCGGGGAGCTGTTTTTT
.	12	.	TRBV30	TRBJ1-3	CAWRPSGNTIYF	TGTGCCTGGAGGCCTTCTGGAAACACCATATATTTT
.	13	.	TRBV30	TRBJ2-2	CAWGLVNTGELLF	TGTGCCTGGGGGCTTGTGAACACCGGGGAGCTGCTTTTT
.	14	many	TRBV11-2	TRBJ2-7	CASSLERGFGEQYF	TGTGCCAGCAGCTTAGAGCGGGGTTTCGGCGAGCAGTACTTC
.	15	many	TRBV12-3/TRBV12-4	TRBJ2-3	CASSLQNLGEDTQYF	TGTGCCAGCAGTTTACAAAACCTGGGCGAAGATACGCAGTATTTT
.	15	many	TRBV9	TRBJ1-5	CASSVEGRPDQPQHF	TGTGCCAGCAGCGTAGAGGGCAGGCCTGATCAGCCCCAGCATTTT
.	11	many	TRBV6-5	TRBJ1-3	CASSLGNTIYF	TGTGCCAGCAGTCTTGGAAACACCATATATTTT
TRBD1	14	many	TRBV6-5	TRBJ1-6	CASRPDRGRSPLHF	TGTGCCAGCAGACCGGACAGGGGGCGTTCACCCCTCCACTTT
TRBD1	16	few	TRBV27	TRBJ2-4	CASSFSKRTGENIQYF	TGTGCCAGCAGTTTTTCCAAGCGGACAGGGGAAAACATTCAGTACTTC
.	12	many	TRBV10-2	TRBJ2-5	CASSPVQETQYF	TGCGCCAGCAGCCCAGTACAAGAGACCCAGTACTTC
TRBD1	15	many	TRBV2	TRBJ1-6	CASRERQGSNSPLHF	TGTGCCAGCAGGGAAAGACAGGGAAGCAATTCACCCCTCCACTTT
.	12	many	TRBV15	TRBJ1-6	CATSKVNSPLHF	TGTGCCACCAGCAAAGTCAATTCACCCCTCCACTTT
.	11	many	TRBV3-1	TRBJ2-7	CASSQGYEQYF	TGTGCCAGCAGCCAAGGCTACGAGCAGTACTTC
TRBD1	14	.	TRBV30	TRBJ1-5	CAWSAGTGDQPQHF	TGTGCCTGGAGCGCCGGGACAGGGGATCAGCCCCAGCATTTT
TRBD1	21	.	TRBV5-7	TRBJ2-2	CASSPQNSSTGPGQGSGELFF	TGTGCCAGCAGCCCCCAAAACTCTTCGACCGGCCCGGGACAGGGATCCGGGGAGCTGTTTTTT
.	15	many	TRBV19	TRBJ2-7	CASTPRASRPYEQYF	TGTGCCAGTACTCCGAGGGCCAGTAGGCCCTACGAGCAGTACTTC
TRBD2	15	few	TRBV6-5	TRBJ2-3	CASTPGTSGTDTQYF	TGTGCCAGCACTCCCGGGACTAGCGGCACAGATACGCAGTATTTT
.	13	many	TRBV2	TRBJ2-1	CASSDGEGNEQFF	TGTGCCAGCAGTGACGGCGAAGGCAATGAGCAGTTCTTC
.	14	many	TRBV3-1	TRBJ2-1	CASSRLEALNEQFF	TGTGCCAGCAGCAGACTAGAAGCTTTGAATGAGCAGTTCTTC
.	14	many	TRBV7-8	TRBJ2-7	CASSFKTGVYEQYF	TGTGCCAGCAGCTTTAAAACAGGCGTCTACGAGCAGTACTTC
.	11	many	TRBV19	TRBJ2-7	CARSPNYEQYF	TGTGCCAGGAGTCCGAACTACGAGCAGTACTTC
TRBD1	16	many	TRBV5-6	TRBJ1-6	CASSLVSGQANSPLHF	TGTGCCAGCAGCTTAGTTTCCGGACAGGCTAATTCACCCCTCCACTTT
TRBD1	15	many	TRBV19	TRBJ2-1	CASTTGVSSYNEQFF	TGTGCCAGTACCACAGGGGTTAGCTCCTACAATGAGCAGTTCTTC
.	14	.	TRBV30	TRBJ1-4	CAWLGTGSNEKLFF	TGTGCCTGGCTGGGAACGGGATCTAATGAAAAACTGTTTTTT
.	19	many	TRBV20-1	TRBJ2-2	CSARDLSRTASAITGELFF	TGCAGTGCTAGAGATCTCTCTAGGACAGCTAGCGCGATAACCGGGGAGCTGTTTTTT